The TCR beta chain described here comes from a study of cytomegalovirus exposure and HLA in healthy donors. Vbeta (60) and Jbeta (13) primers were used in the PCR. Sequenced by immunoSEQ multiplex PCR; TCRdb stores in-frame clones only, minus some. The sample carries 210,000 or so clones, 60% to 80% recorded once. The germline V gene has CDR1 SGHTA and CDR2 FQGNSA. Trimming took off 2 bases at V and 1 base at J, with 17 bases between the two ends. This CDR3 is built from 17 residues. The chain joins TRBV7-2 to TRBJ1-2; TRBD1 might be the D (5 bases). The sequenced material came from PBMCs. This sequence originates from a man aged 18 to 29 in good health and CMV-seronegative. The CDR3 loop reads CASSLQGGMGNNYGYTF. The CDR3 nucleotides read TGTGCCAGCAGCTTACAGGGAGGGATGGGGAATAACTATGGCTACACCTTC.